The clone carrying this T cell receptor (beta chain) is a singleton in its sample. Its cognate antigen is unknown. The CDR3 runs to 14 residues. CDR1 and CDR2 from the germline V gene are DFQATT and SNEGSKA (reference sequence). Trimming took 1 base from V and 7 from J; bases not matched to a gene: 3. The donors, all healthy, were Caucasians living in Russia, aged roughly 6 to 100. This record comes from a study of blood T cells in healthy people across ages. A second PCR, run for about 7 to 12 cycles, used a sample-barcoded 5' primer plus a J-beta primer mix. Each cDNA molecule, via a template-switch adaptor with 12 random nucleotides, was tagged. TCRdb reprocessed the 5' RACE reads via MiXCR and lists one record per CDR3 protein. The sample consists of 1,500,000 or so distinct CDR3 sequences, approximately 63% of them appearing once. Study conclusions and caveats: With age, beta diversity per million T cells declined roughly linearly, significantly by approximately 40. Relative to aged donors, long-lived donors carried more naive CD4+ cells and displayed higher diversity.

The TCR was taken from a man aged 18 to 29 in good health. The genes are TRBV20-1 and TRBJ1-6; TRBD1 matches 8 bases. Sequencing was carried out using blood. CDR3 DNA: TGCAGTGCTAGAGGGGGACAGGTCAATTCACCCCTCCACTTT. Protein product: CSARGGQVNSPLHF.